The 6 T cell receptor beta chains below come from one sample, sequenced in a study of molecular identifiers for immune sequencing clone quantification listed by TCRdb under 2018. The library relied on PCR. The sample was run on an Illumina HiSeq 4000. TCRdb reprocessing: public reads trimmed at Q25 with fastp, clones called with MiXCR, in-frame beta chains kept. One record per CDR3 amino acid sequence lists the most common genes and DNA. This sample comprises around 470,000 distinct CDR3 sequences, roughly 23% of them detected only once. Around 0.84% of the sample comes from the top ten. The sample comprised naive CD8+ T cells from blood, with Jurkat cell RNA spiked in. The sample's cell subset or site label is to be understood as: FACS-sorted CD8+CD4-CCR7+CD45RA+ naive T cells. The receptors derive from a human donor in good health. Some libraries in this study had Jurkat cell RNA spiked in.

The V gene is TRBV11-2, the J gene TRBJ2-1, with 7 bases lining up with TRBD2. Germline CDR1 reads SGHAT; CDR2 reads FQNNGV. V was clipped by 4 bases and J by 3 bases; unmatched bases: 12. The CDR3 has 17 amino acids. The CDR3 region is CASSSTPSGWGYNEQFF. DNA of the CDR3: TGTGCCAGCAGCTCAACCCCTAGCGGCTGGGGCTACAATGAGCAGTTCTTC.

As regards this clonotype: A clone one base away is much larger, so this may be a read error. The V call is TRBV19, the J call TRBJ2-6, with D perhaps TRBD1 (5 bases). Germline-derived CDR1 and CDR2 are LNHDA and SQIVND (reference sequence). The CDR3 totals 16 residues. CDR3 sequence: CASSPGRRSGANGLTF. The CDR3 DNA is TGTGCCAGTAGCCCCGGACGTCGCTCTGGGGCCAACGGCCTGACTTTC.

Many counts were recorded for this clonotype. J is TRBJ2-6 and V is TRBV29-1; D is possibly TRBD2 (6 bases). This CDR3 comprises 16 residues. Germline V gives CDR1 SQVTM, CDR2 ANQGSEA. Trimming stripped 7 bases from V and 2 bases from J, with 18 bases between. CDR3 in DNA: TGCAGCGCTCGGGAGTCTATTAGTACTGGGGCCAACGTCCTGACTTTC. Its translation is CSARESISTGANVLTF.

V is TRBV30 and J is TRBJ2-5, with a weak D call TRBD2 (5 bases). The CDR3 has 14 residues. Deletions cut 0 bases from V and 2 bases from J, with 10 bases between. The germline V gene has CDR1 GTSNPN and CDR2 SVGIG (reference sequence). The CDR3 reads CAWSVVRGQETQYF. CDR3 nucleotides: TGTGCCTGGAGTGTGGTCCGGGGACAAGAGACCCAGTACTTC.

Of note for this clonotype: A single base separates this from a much larger clone, so it may be a read error. The chain employs TRBV28 and TRBJ2-7; D gene ambiguous. Germline CDR1 reads MDHEN; CDR2 reads SYDVKM. The CDR3 length is 11 residues. Between the trimmed V and J ends, which lost 10 bases and 6 bases, there was a span of 13 bases. CDR3 sequence (DNA): TGTGCCACCACATCGAGGCGCGAGCAGTACTTC. Amino acids: CATTSRREQYF.

Only a few counts were recorded for this clonotype. At one boundary the junction diverges from the germline segment, which might be a read error. The CDR3 region has the DNA TGTGCCAGCAGCTTGGCAGATCAGGGTGAAGCTTTCTTT. This gives the protein CASSLADQGEAFF. The J gene is TRBJ1-1, the V gene TRBV5-3; D possibly corresponds to TRBD1 (5 bases). TRBV5-3 is noted as an ORF with a role that remains uncertain. This CDR3 comprises 13 residues.